This T cell receptor (beta chain) is drawn from a study of identical twins. V lost 4 bases and J 0 bases, leaving 12 bases between the germline ends. Germline loops: CDR1 MNHEY, CDR2 SVGAGI. This CDR3 spans 16 amino acids. Donors uniformly comprised healthy Caucasians. From the 5' RACE reads, TCRdb called clonotypes with MiXCR, one entry per CDR3 protein. The data contain about 490,000 distinct CDR3 sequences, nearly 15% of them seen just once; the ten biggest clones take up 0.44%. This sample was also put to use in a study of yellow fever vaccine responses in identical twins.

The sequence derives from a woman younger than 35 in good health. The chain recombines TRBV6-5 with TRBJ2-2; D gene ambiguous. Sequencing used CD4+ T cells sorted from blood. The DNA for the CDR3 is TGTGCCAGCAGTTTTACCATCCACGCGAACACCGGGGAGCTGTTTTTT. The encoded protein is CASSFTIHANTGELFF.